This T cell receptor beta chain was captured in a study of beta chain features in type 1 diabetes. This clone was detected a few times. V was pared by 4 bases and J by 0 bases, with 10 bases between. The V gene's germline CDR1 is SGHRS and CDR2 YFSETQ. The CDR3 totals 14 residues. Every single donor gave one heparinised blood draw, and these averaged approximately 120 mL. Investigators reverse transcribed all isolated RNA, so they sequenced expressed TCRB transcripts. Profiled with immunoSEQ multiplex PCR; TCRdb holds only in-frame clones, not every one. The data hold a few hundred thousand clones, with 20% observed a single time.

What was sequenced was naive CD4+ T cells from blood. This chain connects TRBV5-1 to TRBJ1-2; D not certain. The TCR was taken from a woman aged 18-29 years in good health. For the CDR3, the DNA is TGCGCCAGCAGCCCCGGGGTAGCTAACTATGGCTACACCTTC. Translating gives CASSPGVANYGYTF.